The next 5 T cell receptor beta chains were all read from a single sample in a study of CD8+ T cells in alopecia areata listed by TCRdb under 2018. What the time point label conveys for this sample: baseline before oral tofacitinib. Libraries were constructed by the immunoSEQ multiplex PCR assay. RNA was extracted from all samples and reverse transcribed into cDNA, which served as template for TCR sequencing. TCRdb limited this immuneACCESS table to in-frame rearrangements with V and J called. A share of clones is missing; checked studies link under half to unresolved V genes, and the rest is unexplained. Present in this sample are some 51,000 clones, around 96% of which were seen just once. Roughly 26% of the sample is held by the ten biggest clonotypes. The sequences come from CD8+ T cells sorted from blood, collected at week 0. Receptors were obtained from a human donor with alopecia areata.

This chain connects TRBV30 to TRBJ2-5; D not certain. Matching the DNA end better, TRBJ2-7 makes the J call doubtful. CDR3 length: 15 residues. CDR1 is GTSNPN, CDR2 SVGIG, per germline (reference sequence). The CDR3 reads CAWSGVSGIAYEQYF. The CDR3 coding sequence is TGTGCCTGGAGTGGTGTTTCCGGTATCGCCTACGAGCAGTACTTC.

This chain connects TRBV11-2 to TRBJ2-7, with a tentative D call TRBD2 (6 bases). Germline loops: CDR1 SGHAT, CDR2 FQNNGV. The CDR3 totals 16 residues. V gave up 1 base and J gave up 1 base, with 14 bases separating them. The CDR3 sequence is CASSLGEGRKSYEQYF. The CDR3 coding sequence is TGTGCCAGCAGCTTAGGTGAGGGGAGGAAGTCCTACGAGCAGTACTTC.

J is TRBJ2-5 and V is TRBV7-9; TRBD1 matches at 8 bases. V trimming: 3 bases; J trimming: 3 bases; junction bases outside the gene matches: 3. The CDR3 has 14 amino acids. Germline CDR1 reads SEHNR; CDR2 reads FQNEAQ (reference sequence). The CDR3 nucleotides read TGTGCCAGCAGCTTCGAGACAGGGGAAGAGACCCAGTACTTC. Translated, it gives CASSFETGEETQYF.

The chain joins TRBV6-5 to TRBJ2-5; TRBD1 aligns across 7 bases. The DNA end lines up better with TRBJ2-7; the J call may be wrong. Germline assignment: CDR1 MNHEY and CDR2 SVGAGI. This CDR3 has 14 amino acids. CDR3 region: CASSYGDRVYEQYF. The CDR3 DNA is TGTGCCAGCAGTTACGGGGACAGAGTCTACGAGCAGTACTTC.

The chain links TRBV4-1 to TRBJ1-4; 11 bases map to TRBD1. The CDR3 has 15 residues. The germline V gene encodes CDR1 MGHRA and CDR2 YSYEKL. V lost 3 bases to trimming and J lost 7 bases; unmatched junction nucleotides: 4. CDR3 residues: CASSQGTGGTEKLFF. DNA for the CDR3: TGCGCCAGCAGCCAGGGGACAGGGGGGACTGAAAAACTGTTTTTT.